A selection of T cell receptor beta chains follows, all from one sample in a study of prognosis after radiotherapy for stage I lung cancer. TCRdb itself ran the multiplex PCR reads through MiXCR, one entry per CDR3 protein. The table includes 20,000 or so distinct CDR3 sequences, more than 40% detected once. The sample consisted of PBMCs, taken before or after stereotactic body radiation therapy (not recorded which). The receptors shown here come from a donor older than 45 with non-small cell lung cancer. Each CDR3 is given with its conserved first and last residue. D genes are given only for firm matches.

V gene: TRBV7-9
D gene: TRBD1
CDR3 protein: CASSFPGQGGGYTF

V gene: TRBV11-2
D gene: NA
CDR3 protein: CASSLGSDPYNEQFF

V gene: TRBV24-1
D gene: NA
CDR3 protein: CATSDLRAQSETQYF

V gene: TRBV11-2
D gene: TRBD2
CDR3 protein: CASSLALAGGYNEQFF

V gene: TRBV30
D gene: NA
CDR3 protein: CAWTWTVYGYTF

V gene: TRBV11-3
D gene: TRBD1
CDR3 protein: CASSLGYSGQGSNTGELFF

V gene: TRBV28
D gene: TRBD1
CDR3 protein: CASSRQGWYGYTF

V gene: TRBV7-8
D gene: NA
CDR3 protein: CASSFSDRGGSGANVLTF

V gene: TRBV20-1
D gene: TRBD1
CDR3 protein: CSAGTGEMSIEAFF

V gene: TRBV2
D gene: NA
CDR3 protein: CASSEYGVYEQYF

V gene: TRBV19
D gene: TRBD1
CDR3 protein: CASSDGTGVSYGYTF

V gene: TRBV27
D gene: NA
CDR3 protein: CASSLRAGEHPHHF

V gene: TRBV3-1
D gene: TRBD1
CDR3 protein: CASSQGTGKYHYGYTF

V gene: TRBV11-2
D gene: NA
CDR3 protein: CASSSLRGASSGNTIYF